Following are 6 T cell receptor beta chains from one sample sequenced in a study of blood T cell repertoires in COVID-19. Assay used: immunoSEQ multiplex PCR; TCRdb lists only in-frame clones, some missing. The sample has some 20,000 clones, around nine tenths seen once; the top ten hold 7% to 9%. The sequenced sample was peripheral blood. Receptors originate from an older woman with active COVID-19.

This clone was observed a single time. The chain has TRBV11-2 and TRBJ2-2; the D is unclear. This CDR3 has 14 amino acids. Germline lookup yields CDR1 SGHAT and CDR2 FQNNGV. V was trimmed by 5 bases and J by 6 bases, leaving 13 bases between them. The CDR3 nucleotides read TGTGCCAGCAGCGCCAATAGTGGAGCCGGGGAGCTGTTTTTT. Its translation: CASSANSGAGELFF.

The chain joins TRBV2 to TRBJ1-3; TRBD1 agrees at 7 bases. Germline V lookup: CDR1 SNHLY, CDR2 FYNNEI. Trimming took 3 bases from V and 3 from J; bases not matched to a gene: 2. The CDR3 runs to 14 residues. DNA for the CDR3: TGTGCCAGCAGTGAGACAGGGTTTGGAAACACCATATATTTT. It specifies CASSETGFGNTIYF.

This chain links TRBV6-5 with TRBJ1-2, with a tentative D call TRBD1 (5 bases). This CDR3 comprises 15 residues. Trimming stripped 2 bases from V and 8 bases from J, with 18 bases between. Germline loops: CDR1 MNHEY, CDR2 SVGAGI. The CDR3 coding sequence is TGTGCCAGCAGTTACACAAACAGAGGTCGGGGGGGCTACACCTTC. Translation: CASSYTNRGRGGYTF.

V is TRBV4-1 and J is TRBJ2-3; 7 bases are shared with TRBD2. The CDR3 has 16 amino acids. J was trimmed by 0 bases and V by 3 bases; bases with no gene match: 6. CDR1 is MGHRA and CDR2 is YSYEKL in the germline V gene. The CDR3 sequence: CASSHLAEPSTDTQYF. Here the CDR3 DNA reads TGCGCCAGCAGCCACCTAGCGGAACCTAGCACAGATACGCAGTATTTT.

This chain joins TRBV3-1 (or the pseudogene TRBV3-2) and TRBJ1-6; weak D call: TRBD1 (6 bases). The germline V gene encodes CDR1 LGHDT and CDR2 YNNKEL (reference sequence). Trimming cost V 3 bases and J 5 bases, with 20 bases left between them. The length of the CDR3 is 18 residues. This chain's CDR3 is CASSHRKTGYGNNSPLHF. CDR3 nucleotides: TGTGCCAGCAGCCACAGAAAAACAGGGTATGGTAATAATTCACCCCTCCACTTT.

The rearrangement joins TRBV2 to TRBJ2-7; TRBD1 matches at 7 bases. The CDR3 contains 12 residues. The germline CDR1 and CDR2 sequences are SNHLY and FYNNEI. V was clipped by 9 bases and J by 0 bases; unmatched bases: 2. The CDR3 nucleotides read TGTGCCAGTAGACAGGGCTCCTACGAGCAGTACTTC. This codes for CASRQGSYEQYF.